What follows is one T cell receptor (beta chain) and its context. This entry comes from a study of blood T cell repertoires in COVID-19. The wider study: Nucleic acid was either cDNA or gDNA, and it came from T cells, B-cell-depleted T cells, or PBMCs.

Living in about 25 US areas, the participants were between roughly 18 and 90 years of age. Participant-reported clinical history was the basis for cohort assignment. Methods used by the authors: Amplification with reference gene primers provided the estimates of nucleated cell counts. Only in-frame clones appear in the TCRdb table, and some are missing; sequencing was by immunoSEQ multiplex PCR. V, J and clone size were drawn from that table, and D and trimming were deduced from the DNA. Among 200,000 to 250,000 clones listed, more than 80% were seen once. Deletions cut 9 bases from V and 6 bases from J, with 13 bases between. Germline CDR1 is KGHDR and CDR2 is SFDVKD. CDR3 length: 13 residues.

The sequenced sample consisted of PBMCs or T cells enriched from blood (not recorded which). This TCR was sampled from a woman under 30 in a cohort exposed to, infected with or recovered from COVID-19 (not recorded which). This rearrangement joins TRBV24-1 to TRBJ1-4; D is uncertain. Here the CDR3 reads CATGSPRDEKLFF. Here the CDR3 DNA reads TGTGCCACCGGTAGTCCTCGGGATGAAAAACTGTTTTTT.